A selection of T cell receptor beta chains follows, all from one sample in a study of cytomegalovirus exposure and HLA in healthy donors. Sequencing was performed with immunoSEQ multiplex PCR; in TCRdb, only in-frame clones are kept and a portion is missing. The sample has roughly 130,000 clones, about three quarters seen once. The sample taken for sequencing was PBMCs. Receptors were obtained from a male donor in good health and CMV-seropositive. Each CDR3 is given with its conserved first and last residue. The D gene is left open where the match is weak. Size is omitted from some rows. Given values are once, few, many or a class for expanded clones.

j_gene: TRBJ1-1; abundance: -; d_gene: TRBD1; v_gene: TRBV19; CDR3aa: CASSTSQGGTEAFF; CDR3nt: TGTGCCAGTAGTACCTCACAGGGGGGAACTGAAGCTTTCTTT
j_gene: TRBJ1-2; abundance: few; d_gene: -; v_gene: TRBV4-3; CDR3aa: CASSQDRGDPGYTF; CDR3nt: TGCGCCAGCAGCCAAGACAGGGGAGATCCAGGCTACACCTTC
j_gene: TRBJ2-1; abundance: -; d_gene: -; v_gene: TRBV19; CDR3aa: CASSDPGRLSYNEQFF; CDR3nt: TGTGCCAGTAGCGACCCGGGGAGGCTCTCCTACAATGAGCAGTTCTTC
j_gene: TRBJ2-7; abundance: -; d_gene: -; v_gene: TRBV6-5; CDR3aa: CASSRGAETEQYF; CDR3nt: TGTGCCAGCAGCCGTGGAGCGGAAACCGAGCAGTACTTC
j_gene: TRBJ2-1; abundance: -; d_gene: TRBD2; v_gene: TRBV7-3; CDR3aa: CASSLAGDYNEQFF; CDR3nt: TGTGCCAGCAGCCTAGCGGGCGATTACAATGAGCAGTTCTTC
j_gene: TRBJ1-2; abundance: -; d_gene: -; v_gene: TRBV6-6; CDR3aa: CASSYSYRNYGYTF; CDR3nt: TGTGCCAGCAGTTACTCTTACAGGAACTATGGCTACACCTTC
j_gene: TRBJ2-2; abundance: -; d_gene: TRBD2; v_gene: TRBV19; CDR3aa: CASSIQGGSGELFF; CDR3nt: TGTGCCAGTAGTATTCAGGGAGGGTCCGGGGAGCTGTTTTTT
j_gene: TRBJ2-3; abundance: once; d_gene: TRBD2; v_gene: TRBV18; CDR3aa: CASSLTSGALRDTQYF; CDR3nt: TGTGCCAGCTCACTTACTAGCGGGGCACTCCGGGATACGCAGTATTTT
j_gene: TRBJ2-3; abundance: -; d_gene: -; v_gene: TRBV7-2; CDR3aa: CASSLKGSGGFTDTQYF; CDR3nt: TGTGCCAGCAGCTTAAAAGGGTCTGGGGGGTTTACAGATACGCAGTATTTT
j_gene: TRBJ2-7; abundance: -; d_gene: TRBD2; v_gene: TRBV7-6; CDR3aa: CASSLGAGGTYEQYF; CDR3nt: TGTGCCAGCAGCTTAGGTGCGGGAGGTACCTACGAGCAGTACTTC
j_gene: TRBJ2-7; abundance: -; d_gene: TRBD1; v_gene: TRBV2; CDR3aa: CASILTGGSGEQYF; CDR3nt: TGTGCCAGCATCCTGACAGGGGGCTCCGGCGAGCAGTACTTC
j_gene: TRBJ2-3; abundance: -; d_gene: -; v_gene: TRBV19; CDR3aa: CASRRGDTQYF; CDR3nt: TGTGCCAGTAGGCGTGGAGATACGCAGTATTTT
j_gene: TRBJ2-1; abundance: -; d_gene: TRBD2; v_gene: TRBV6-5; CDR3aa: CASSYRTSGASDEQFF; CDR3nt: TGTGCCAGCAGTTACAGGACTAGCGGAGCAAGCGACGAGCAGTTCTTC
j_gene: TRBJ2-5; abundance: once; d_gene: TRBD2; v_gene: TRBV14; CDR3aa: CASNRLAGSQETQYF; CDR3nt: TGTGCCAGCAACCGACTAGCGGGGAGTCAAGAGACCCAGTACTTC
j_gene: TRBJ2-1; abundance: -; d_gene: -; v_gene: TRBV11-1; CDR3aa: CASSPVSSYNEQFF; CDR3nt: TGTGCCAGCAGCCCCGTGAGCTCCTACAATGAGCAGTTCTTC
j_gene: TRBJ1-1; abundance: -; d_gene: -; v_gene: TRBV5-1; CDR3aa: CASSLEGRGINTEAFF; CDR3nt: TGCGCCAGCAGCTTGGAGGGCAGGGGAATTAACACTGAAGCTTTCTTT
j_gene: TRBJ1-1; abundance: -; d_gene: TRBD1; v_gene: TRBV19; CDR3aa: CASSLRQGVSTEAFF; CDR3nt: TGTGCCAGTAGTCTAAGACAGGGGGTGAGCACTGAAGCTTTCTTT
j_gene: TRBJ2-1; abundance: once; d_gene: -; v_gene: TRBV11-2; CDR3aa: CAARTAGPGDEQFF; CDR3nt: TGTGCCGCCCGGACTGCTGGACCTGGAGATGAGCAGTTCTTC
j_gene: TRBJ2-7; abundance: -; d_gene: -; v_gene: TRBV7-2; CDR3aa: CASSPGVGGTYEQYF; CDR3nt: TGTGCCAGCAGCCCCGGGGTAGGGGGTACCTACGAGCAGTACTTC
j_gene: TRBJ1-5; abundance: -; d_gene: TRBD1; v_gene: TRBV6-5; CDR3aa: CASSRTGVQPQHF; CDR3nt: TGTGCCAGCAGTCGGACAGGGGTCCAGCCCCAGCATTTT
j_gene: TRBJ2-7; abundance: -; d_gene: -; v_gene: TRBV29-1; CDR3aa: CSVEMMDSPTYEQYF; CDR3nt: TGCAGCGTTGAAATGATGGACTCTCCAACATACGAGCAGTACTTC
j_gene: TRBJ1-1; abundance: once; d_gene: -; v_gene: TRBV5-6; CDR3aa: CASSSQGLVQNTEAFF; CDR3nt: TGTGCCAGCAGTTCACAGGGTTTGGTGCAGAACACTGAAGCTTTCTTT
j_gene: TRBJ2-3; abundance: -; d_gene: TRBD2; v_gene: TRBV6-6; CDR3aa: CASRFSGGAVSDTQYF; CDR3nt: TGTGCCAGCAGATTTAGCGGGGGGGCCGTATCAGATACGCAGTATTTT
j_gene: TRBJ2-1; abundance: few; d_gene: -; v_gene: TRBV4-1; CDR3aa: CASSQDWGAYNEQFF; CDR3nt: TGCGCCAGCAGCCAAGATTGGGGGGCCTACAATGAGCAGTTCTTC
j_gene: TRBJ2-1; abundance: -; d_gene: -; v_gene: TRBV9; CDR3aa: CASSVPDSNNEQFF; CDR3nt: TGTGCCAGCAGCGTCCCGGACAGTAACAATGAGCAGTTCTTC
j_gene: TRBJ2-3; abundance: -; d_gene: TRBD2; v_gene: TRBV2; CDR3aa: CASSESSGRWDTQYF; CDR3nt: TGTGCCAGCAGTGAGTCAAGCGGGAGGTGGGATACGCAGTATTTT
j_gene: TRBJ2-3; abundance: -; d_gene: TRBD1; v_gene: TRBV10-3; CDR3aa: CAISGRTGGSTDTQYF; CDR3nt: TGTGCCATCAGTGGGAGGACAGGGGGGAGCACAGATACGCAGTATTTT
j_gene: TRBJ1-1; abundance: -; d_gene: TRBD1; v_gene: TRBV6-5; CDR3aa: CASQLGTGSREAFF; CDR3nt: TGTGCCAGCCAACTCGGGACAGGAAGCCGGGAGGCTTTCTTT
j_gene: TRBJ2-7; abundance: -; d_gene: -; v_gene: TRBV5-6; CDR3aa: CASSLEGLKSYEQYF; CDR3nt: TGTGCCAGCAGCTTGGAAGGACTTAAATCCTACGAGCAGTACTTC
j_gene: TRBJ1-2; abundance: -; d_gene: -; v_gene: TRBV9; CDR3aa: CASSAHAADSYGYTF; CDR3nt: TGTGCCAGCAGCGCCCACGCAGCGGACTCCTATGGCTACACCTTC
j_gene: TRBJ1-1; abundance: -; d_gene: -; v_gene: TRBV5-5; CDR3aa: CASSRVDTEAFF; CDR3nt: TGTGCCAGCAGCCGGGTGGACACTGAAGCTTTCTTT
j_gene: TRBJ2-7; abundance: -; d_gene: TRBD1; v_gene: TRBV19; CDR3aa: CASSMATGYEQYF; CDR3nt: TGTGCCAGTAGTATGGCGACAGGGTACGAGCAGTACTTC
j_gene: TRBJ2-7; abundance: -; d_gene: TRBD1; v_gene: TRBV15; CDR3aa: CATSRDRSTGGTYEQYF; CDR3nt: TGTGCCACCAGCAGAGATCGCAGCACAGGGGGAACCTACGAGCAGTACTTC
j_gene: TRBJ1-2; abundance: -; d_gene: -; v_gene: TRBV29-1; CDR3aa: CSVVARGDLYTF; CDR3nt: TGCAGCGTGGTAGCCAGGGGCGACCTCTACACCTTC
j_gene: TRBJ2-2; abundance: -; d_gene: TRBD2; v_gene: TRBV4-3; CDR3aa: CASSQEGIAGASAGELFF; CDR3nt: TGCGCCAGCAGCCAAGAAGGGATAGCGGGAGCTTCAGCCGGGGAGCTGTTTTTT
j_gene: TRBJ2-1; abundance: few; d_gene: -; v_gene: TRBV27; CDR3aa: CASSLWEAPYNEQFF; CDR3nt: TGTGCCAGCAGTTTATGGGAGGCCCCTTACAATGAGCAGTTCTTC
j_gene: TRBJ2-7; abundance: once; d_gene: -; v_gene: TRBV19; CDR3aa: CASSAGPLLSSYEQYF; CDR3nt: TGTGCCAGTAGTGCGGGACCGTTGTTAAGCTCCTACGAGCAGTACTTC